The 8 T cell receptor beta chains presented below share a single source sample, sequenced in a study of cytomegalovirus exposure and HLA in healthy donors. Primers included in the PCR were 60 Vbeta and 13 Jbeta primers. TCRdb's copy holds only in-frame clones and misses some; the assay was immunoSEQ multiplex PCR. The specimen's table records under 130,000 clones. Sequenced: PBMCs. These receptors originate from a middle-aged man in good health and CMV-seronegative.

The V call is TRBV7-9, the J call TRBJ2-7; TRBD2 matches at 8 bases. Germline V CDR1 and CDR2: SEHNR, FQNEAQ (reference sequence). This CDR3 is 14 amino acids long. After removal of 5 bases from V and 2 bases from J, the junction contained 5 bases not matched to a gene. The CDR3 reads CASSRSGEPYEQYF. Written as DNA, the CDR3 is TGTGCCAGCAGCCGTAGCGGGGAACCCTACGAGCAGTACTTC.

The CDR3 sequence is CASREPGAGANVLTF. The CDR3 DNA sequence: TGTGCCAGCAGAGAACCAGGGGCTGGGGCCAACGTCCTGACTTTC. The rearrangement uses TRBV2 and TRBJ2-6; TRBD1 is a possible D gene (6 bases). V was shortened by 6 bases and J by 2 bases, with 11 bases between the two germline ends. Germline V gene data show CDR1 as SNHLY and CDR2 as FYNNEI. The CDR3 runs to 15 residues.

J is TRBJ2-3 and V is TRBV15; D unresolved. This CDR3 contains 14 residues. The V gene's germline CDR1 is LNHNV and CDR2 YYDKDF (reference sequence). V was pared by 3 bases and J by 2 bases, with 9 bases between. Here the CDR3 reads CATSSEETTDTQYF. DNA of the CDR3: TGTGCCACCAGCAGCGAGGAAACCACAGATACGCAGTATTTT.

The V and J genes are TRBV11-2 and TRBJ2-1, with a weak D call TRBD2 (5 bases). This CDR3 is 14 amino acids long. V shed 4 bases and J shed 13 bases, with 20 bases lying between them. The germline gives CDR1 SGHAT, CDR2 FQNNGV. In nucleotides, the CDR3 is TGTGCCAGCAGCTCCTTACGCGGGCCGGGTCCTCAGTTCTTC. Its translation is CASSSLRGPGPQFF.

The chain recombines TRBV23-1 with TRBJ1-5; TRBD1 is a possible D gene (6 bases). TRBV23-1 is given ORF status, its function remaining uncertain. Trimming stripped 6 bases from V and 4 bases from J, with 10 bases between. The CDR3 has 13 residues. The CDR3 nucleotides read TGCGCCAGCAGACAGGGCCTTAATCAGCCCCAGCATTTT. This encodes CASRQGLNQPQHF.

In nucleotides, the CDR3 is TGTGCCAGCAGCCAAATCGGGGGGCCCTACGAGCAGTACTTC. It encodes CASSQIGGPYEQYF. The chain uses TRBV11-2 and TRBJ2-7; D is possibly TRBD2 (7 bases). Germline V gene sequence: CDR1 SGHAT, CDR2 FQNNGV. V gave up 5 bases and J gave up 2 bases, with 13 bases separating them. This CDR3 contains 14 residues.

The rearrangement uses TRBV15 and TRBJ1-1; 8 bases line up with TRBD1. CDR3 length equals 17 residues. The germline V gene has CDR1 LNHNV and CDR2 YYDKDF (reference sequence). The junction had 8 bases not matched to a gene; V was cut back by 0 bases and J by 2 bases. The CDR3 loop reads CATSRDRSGGLNTEAFF. Written as DNA, the CDR3 is TGTGCCACCAGCAGAGATCGGTCAGGGGGCTTAAACACTGAAGCTTTCTTT.

The V call is TRBV7-8, the J call TRBJ1-4; D call uncertain. Germline V gene lookup returns CDR1 SGHVS and CDR2 FQNEAQ. The CDR3 sequence is 13 residues long. V dropped 1 base and J dropped 8 bases, with 8 bases sitting between them. CDR3 nucleotide sequence: TGTGCCAGCAGCTTAGTGGGGAGGGAAAAACTGTTTTTT. The encoded protein is CASSLVGREKLFF.